A single sample is the source of the 30 T cell receptor beta chains below, sequenced in a study of blood T cell repertoires in COVID-19. Clones were read by immunoSEQ multiplex PCR, and TCRdb kept only the in-frame ones, dropping some. The sample lists approximately 97,000 clones; 81% were seen once. The specimen sequenced was peripheral blood. The receptors stem from a man between 60 and 75 years old with acute or convalescent COVID-19.

This chain links TRBV28 with TRBJ2-7; 9 bases are shared with TRBD2. Unmatched junction bases numbered 6, after V lost 3 bases and J lost 0 bases. The CDR3 totals 16 residues. Looked up from germline, CDR1 is MDHEN and CDR2 is SYDVKM. This CDR3 reads CASSFALAGLSYEQYF. Written as DNA, the CDR3 is TGTGCCAGCAGTTTCGCTCTAGCGGGACTCTCCTACGAGCAGTACTTC.

V and J are TRBV4-1 and TRBJ2-7, with no clear D. V was pared by 1 base and J by 2 bases, with 12 bases between. The germline V gene encodes CDR1 MGHRA and CDR2 YSYEKL. The CDR3 runs 15 residues. The CDR3 protein is CASSQVEASTYEQYF. CDR3 in DNA: TGCGCCAGCAGCCAAGTCGAAGCCTCTACCTACGAGCAGTACTTC.

This chain uses TRBV4-3 with TRBJ2-7; TRBD2 aligns across 12 bases. Germline lookup yields CDR1 LGHNA and CDR2 YSLEER. After removal of 2 bases from V and 3 bases from J, the junction contained 2 bases not matched to a gene. The CDR3 has 15 residues. CDR3 in amino acids: CASSQTSGGSYEQYF. CDR3 in DNA: TGCGCCAGCAGCCAAACTAGCGGGGGGAGCTACGAGCAGTACTTC.

The chain links TRBV11-2 to TRBJ1-2; perhaps TRBD1 as D (5 bases). This CDR3 has 14 residues. Germline V gene data show CDR1 as SGHAT and CDR2 as FQNNGV. The V gene lost 1 base and the J gene lost 7 bases, with 13 bases spanning the gap. DNA for the CDR3: TGTGCCAGCAGCTTAGGGCCAGGGTTCGCTGGCTACACCTTC. Protein product: CASSLGPGFAGYTF.

The chain employs TRBV19 and TRBJ2-1; perhaps TRBD1 as D (5 bases). CDR3 length: 15 amino acids. V shed 3 bases and J shed 0 bases, with 9 bases lying between them. Per the germline V gene, CDR1 is LNHDA and CDR2 is SQIVND (reference sequence). CDR3 in amino acids: CASSMQGSSYNEQFF. CDR3 DNA sequence: TGTGCCAGTAGTATGCAGGGAAGCTCCTACAATGAGCAGTTCTTC.

The chain is built from TRBV2 and TRBJ1-3; TRBD1 matches 10 bases. J was trimmed by 1 base and V by 4 bases; bases with no gene match: 1. The germline V gene encodes CDR1 SNHLY and CDR2 FYNNEI. The CDR3 consists of 15 residues. Here the CDR3 reads CASSAGQGSGNTIYF. The CDR3 DNA reads as TGTGCCAGCAGTGCGGGACAGGGGTCTGGAAACACCATATATTTT.

The V call is TRBV7-2, the J call TRBJ2-3; 7 bases map to TRBD2. V lost 5 bases, J lost 4 bases, and 6 bases stayed unmatched. The CDR3 is 14 residues long. Germline V CDR1 and CDR2: SGHTA, FQGNSA. For the CDR3, the DNA is TGTGCCAGCAGCCCCCGGCGGGGGTCAGATACGCAGTATTTT. It is translated as CASSPRRGSDTQYF. Full variable domain (outside the CDR3, taken from reference TRBV7-2 and TRBJ2-3): GAGVSQSPSNKVTEKGKDVELRCDPISGHTALYWYRQSLGQGLEFLIYFQGNSAPDKSGLPSDRFSAERTGGSVSTLTIQRTQQEDSAVYLCASSPRRGSDTQYFGPGTRLTVL.

The rearrangement joins TRBV7-8 to TRBJ2-7; 9 bases are shared with TRBD1. Unmatched junction bases numbered 3, after V lost 3 bases and J lost 6 bases. Per germline, CDR1 SGHVS and CDR2 FQNEAQ. This CDR3 comprises 13 residues. This CDR3 is CASSLGQGFEQYF. In nucleotides, the CDR3 is TGTGCCAGCAGCTTGGGACAGGGATTCGAGCAGTACTTC.

A single count supports this clone. This sequence joins TRBV7-2 and TRBJ2-7; 9 bases line up with TRBD1. J gave up 9 bases and V 3 bases, and 15 bases lay outside the gene matches. The V gene's germline CDR1 is SGHTA and CDR2 FQGNSA. The CDR3 consists of 16 residues. Here the CDR3 reads CASSFPLGGQGLGQYF. CDR3 coding DNA: TGTGCCAGCAGCTTCCCGTTGGGGGGACAGGGCCTTGGGCAGTACTTC. The whole variable domain, remainder taken from reference TRBV7-2 and TRBJ2-7, is GAGVSQSPSNKVTEKGKDVELRCDPISGHTALYWYRQSLGQGLEFLIYFQGNSAPDKSGLPSDRFSAERTGGSVSTLTIQRTQQEDSAVYLCASSFPLGGQGLGQYFGPGTRLTVT.

This sequence joins TRBV5-5 and TRBJ1-1, with 7 bases that match TRBD1. The CDR3 totals 14 residues. Germline CDR1 is SGHKS and CDR2 is YYEKEE (reference sequence). V dropped 6 bases and J dropped 3; count of bases not matched to a gene: 8. The CDR3 sequence is CASIPTGAHTEAFF. In nucleotides, the CDR3 is TGTGCCAGCATACCCACAGGGGCACACACTGAAGCTTTCTTT.

CDR3 in DNA: TGTGCCAGCAGCCCGGCGGGAAGAGACTCAGGGAGCTCCTACAATGAGCAGTTCTTC. This encodes CASSPAGRDSGSSYNEQFF. The chain uses TRBV28 and TRBJ2-1; TRBD2 is a possible D gene (6 bases). From germline, CDR1 is MDHEN and CDR2 SYDVKM. The CDR3 runs to 19 residues. With 6 bases removed from V and 0 bases from J, the gap between germline ends came to 24 bases.

This clone showed up just once. The chain combines TRBV4-1 with TRBJ2-7; D perhaps matches TRBD1 (5 bases). CDR1 MGHRA and CDR2 YSYEKL come from the germline V gene. CDR3 length: 14 residues. V shed 2 bases and J shed 3 bases, with 11 bases lying between them. The CDR3 coding sequence is TGCGCCAGCAGCCAAAACAGGAAGGACTACGAGCAGTACTTC. It encodes CASSQNRKDYEQYF.

The V call is TRBV12-3 or TRBV12-4, the J call TRBJ2-7; TRBD1 agrees at 7 bases. Trimming took 3 bases from V and 2 from J; bases not matched to a gene: 1. This CDR3 has 13 residues. The CDR3 region has the DNA TGTGCCAGCAGTTTGAGGGGGCCCTACGAGCAGTACTTC. Protein product: CASSLRGPYEQYF.

This clone has a handful of counts. V gene TRBV6-6 combines with J gene TRBJ1-5, with 9 bases matching TRBD1. CDR1 and CDR2 from the germline V gene are MNHNY and SVGAGI (reference sequence). The ends lost 5 bases at V and 4 bases at J; junction bases unmatched: 6. The CDR3 covers 15 residues. The CDR3 DNA sequence: TGTGCCAGCAGTCCGGACAGGGGACGAAATCAGCCCCAGCATTTT. Its translation: CASSPDRGRNQPQHF.

This clone was observed once. This chain links TRBV29-1 with TRBJ1-1, with unresolved D. This CDR3 has 10 residues. Germline V CDR1 and CDR2: SQVTM, ANQGSEA. Trimming removed 4 bases at V and 7 bases at J, with 7 bases between. CDR3 protein: CSVAHGEAFF. DNA for the CDR3: TGCAGCGTTGCCCACGGTGAAGCTTTCTTT. Full variable domain (outside the CDR3, taken from reference TRBV29-1 and TRBJ1-1): SAVISQKPSRDICQRGTSLTIQCQVDSQVTMMFWYRQQPGQSLTLIATANQGSEATYESGFVIDKFPISRPNLTFSTLTVSNMSPEDSSIYLCSVAHGEAFFGQGTRLTVV.

J is TRBJ2-1 and V is TRBV19, with a tentative D call TRBD2 (5 bases). In germline, CDR1 is LNHDA, CDR2 SQIVND (reference sequence). The CDR3 extends over 14 amino acids. The V and J ends lost 1 base and 4 bases respectively, with 8 bases between them. The CDR3 region is CASSIVGAYNEQFF. CDR3 sequence (DNA): TGTGCCAGTAGTATAGTGGGAGCGTACAATGAGCAGTTCTTC.

The chain uses TRBV3-1 (or the pseudogene TRBV3-2) and TRBJ2-2; 8 bases are a match to TRBD2. Germline lookup yields CDR1 LGHDT and CDR2 YNNKEL (reference sequence). V gave up 1 base and J gave up 4 bases; unmatched junction bases: 5. The CDR3 totals 16 residues. The CDR3 region has the DNA TGTGCCAGCAGCCAAGGGACTAGCCTCGGCACCGGGGAGCTGTTTTTT. It specifies CASSQGTSLGTGELFF.

The chain uses TRBV30 and TRBJ2-2; D unresolved. V gave up 3 bases and J gave up 3 bases, with 11 bases separating them. The CDR3 consists of 14 residues. CDR1 is GTSNPN and CDR2 is SVGIG in the germline V gene (reference sequence). In DNA form, the CDR3 reads TGTGCCTGGAGAAGTGGGCAGCACACCGGGGAGCTGTTTTTT. This encodes CAWRSGQHTGELFF.

The V call is TRBV19, the J call TRBJ1-1, with D unresolved. Germline loops: CDR1 LNHDA, CDR2 SQIVND (reference sequence). Trimming removed 0 bases from V and 1 base from J, with 6 bases in between. This CDR3 has 14 residues. The CDR3 bases are TGTGCCAGTAGTATAGAGGCAGGGAACACTGAAGCTTTCTTT. Residues: CASSIEAGNTEAFF.

J is TRBJ2-1 and V is TRBV19, with 11 positions matching TRBD1. CDR1 and CDR2 (germline): LNHDA, SQIVND (reference sequence). With V trimmed by 3 bases and J by 4 bases, 11 bases remained unmatched. This CDR3 contains 18 residues. This CDR3 reads CASSIWLYGTGGYNEQFF. The CDR3 nucleotides are TGTGCCAGTAGTATTTGGCTTTACGGGACAGGGGGATACAATGAGCAGTTCTTC.

This chain links TRBV29-1 with TRBJ1-2; D is unresolved. The CDR3 totals 13 residues. V was clipped by 1 base and J by 7 bases, with 13 bases between them. CDR1 SQVTM and CDR2 ANQGSEA come from the germline V gene. CDR3: CSVEGLVRGGYTF. The CDR3, as DNA: TGCAGCGTTGAAGGCCTCGTACGCGGTGGCTACACCTTC.

The CDR3 here is CASSFNAGGAEQYF. CDR3 sequence (DNA): TGCGCCAGCAGCTTTAATGCAGGGGGCGCCGAGCAGTACTTC. This sequence joins TRBV5-1 and TRBJ2-7; the match to TRBD1 covers 8 bases. CDR3 length: 14 residues. J gave up 6 bases and V 2 bases, and 7 bases lay outside the gene matches. Germline CDR1 is SGHRS and CDR2 is YFSETQ.

This clone came up a few times. The chain has TRBV7-9 and TRBJ2-4, with TRBD1 as a possible D gene (6 bases). V was clipped by 5 bases and J by 7 bases, with 21 bases between them. There are 16 residues in the CDR3. In germline, CDR1 is SEHNR, CDR2 FQNEAQ (reference sequence). The CDR3 DNA reads as TGTGCCAGCAGCCTAAGTAGCACAGGCCAGGGGAACATTCAGTACTTC. Translated: CASSLSSTGQGNIQYF.

In its sample, this clone was seen once. The CDR3 DNA follows: TGCAGTGCTAGTCGCCTATATGGCTACACCTTC. Its translation is CSASRLYGYTF. J is TRBJ1-2 and V is TRBV20-1, with no clear D. The CDR3 spans 11 residues. CDR1 DFQATT and CDR2 SNEGSKA come from the germline V gene (reference sequence). The V gene lost 3 bases and the J gene lost 5 bases, with 7 bases spanning the gap.

The chain employs TRBV28 and TRBJ1-2, with D possibly matching TRBD1 (6 bases). This CDR3 comprises 15 residues. Germline V gene data show CDR1 as MDHEN and CDR2 as SYDVKM. Trimming shortened V by 6 bases and J by 6 bases, and 20 bases separated the two germline ends. CDR3 region: CASRISKPGTHGYTF. The CDR3 region has the DNA TGTGCCAGCAGGATTTCAAAACCCGGGACACATGGCTACACCTTC.

The rearrangement joins TRBV15 to TRBJ1-3; 7 bases are shared with TRBD1. Trimming took 6 bases from V and 0 from J; bases not matched to a gene: 5. This CDR3 has 15 residues. CDR1 is LNHNV, CDR2 YYDKDF, per germline (reference sequence). The CDR3 DNA follows: TGTGCCACCAGTCAGGACAGGCTCTCTGGAAACACCATATATTTT. It encodes CATSQDRLSGNTIYF.

V is TRBV5-4 and J is TRBJ2-1, with D possibly matching TRBD2 (7 bases). The germline CDR1 and CDR2 sequences are SGHNT and YYREEE (reference sequence). The CDR3 totals 16 residues. Trimming removed 4 bases from V and 7 bases from J, with 21 bases in between. The CDR3 protein is CASSPAFRGAGNEQFF. CDR3 nucleotides: TGTGCCAGCAGCCCCGCTTTTCGGGGGGCGGGAAATGAGCAGTTCTTC.

V usage is TRBV12-5 and J usage is TRBJ1-5; D is undetermined. Per the germline V gene, CDR1 is LGHNT and CDR2 is FRNRAP. V was shortened by 6 bases and J by 0 bases, with 12 bases between the two germline ends. CDR3 size: 15 residues. The CDR3 DNA reads TGTGCTAGTGGGGTTGGCGGTTATAGCAATCAGCCCCAGCATTTT. Amino acids: CASGVGGYSNQPQHF.

This sequence joins TRBV7-6 and TRBJ2-1; no clear D gene. CDR3 length: 16 amino acids. V was trimmed by 1 base and J by 9 bases, leaving 19 bases between them. CDR1 is SGHVS, CDR2 FNYEAQ, per germline. The DNA of the CDR3 is TGTGCCAGCAGCTTAGAACGGCCAAGTCTAACGGGTGAGCAGTTCTTC. Encoded protein: CASSLERPSLTGEQFF.

This chain uses TRBV15 with TRBJ2-5; 14 bases agree with TRBD2. The CDR3 is 17 residues long. CDR1 is LNHNV, CDR2 YYDKDF, per germline (reference sequence). V lost 5 bases, J lost 1 base, and 6 bases stayed unmatched. CDR3 loop: CATSPRTSGRLQETQYF. The CDR3 nucleotides read TGTGCCACCAGCCCACGGACTAGCGGGAGGCTCCAAGAGACCCAGTACTTC.